This T cell receptor (beta chain) was recovered during a study of blood T cell repertoires in COVID-19. V was shortened by 1 base and J by 3 bases, with 6 bases between the two germline ends. This CDR3 spans 14 amino acids. CDR1 LNHDA and CDR2 SQIVND come from the germline V gene (reference sequence). The table came from immunoSEQ multiplex PCR; TCRdb's copy has only in-frame clones and leaves some out. The table records about 140,000 clones, 88% of them present only once. The chain uses TRBV19 and TRBJ2-2, with D maybe TRBD2 (6 bases). The sequence was collected from a woman in her sixties with acute or convalescent COVID-19. The sequenced sample was peripheral blood. CDR3 DNA: TGTGCCAGTAGTATAGCGGGGGACACCGGGGAGCTGTTTTTT. This sequence encodes CASSIAGDTGELFF.